Shown below are 24 T cell receptor beta chains from a single sample sequenced in a study of Ad26.COV2.S vaccination and SARS-CoV-2 variants. The treatment: around 19 received Ad26.COV2.S at low or high dose, single or two shots; roughly 5 received placebo; per-sample allocation not given. Day 63 after the first vaccine or placebo injection was the time point for sampling. Produced via immunoSEQ multiplex PCR; TCRdb's table is partial and in-frame only. The data show about 350,000 clones, with about 88% seen just once and 6.4% held by the top ten. The specimen comprised peripheral blood, sampled in a trial of Ad26.COV2.S vaccine versus placebo. The receptors originated from a person between 18 and 59 years old who received the Ad26.COV2.S COVID-19 vaccine or a placebo.

The chain uses TRBV6-2 or TRBV6-3 and TRBJ1-2; 8 bases match TRBD1. Trimming removed 5 bases from V and 6 bases from J; junction bases left unmatched: 5. The germline CDR1 and CDR2 sequences are MNHEY and SVGEGT. This CDR3 spans 13 amino acids. CDR3 in DNA: TGTGCCAGCAGTGATCGACAGGGGAATGGCTACACCTTC. Translated: CASSDRQGNGYTF.

This clone showed up just a few times. The rearrangement joins TRBV5-4 to TRBJ2-4; D is unclear. Trimming removed 9 bases at V and 4 bases at J, with 11 bases between. The germline V gene encodes CDR1 SGHNT and CDR2 YYREEE (reference sequence). This CDR3 region has 12 residues. CDR3 nucleotides: TGTGCCATATCGGACGTAAAAAACATTCAGTACTTC. Protein sequence: CAISDVKNIQYF.

The CDR3 sequence: CATSQGPWEPQHF. As DNA, the CDR3 is TGTGCCACCAGTCAAGGTCCCTGGGAGCCCCAGCATTTT. J is TRBJ1-5 and V is TRBV24-1; no clear D gene. The CDR3 covers 13 residues. CDR1 is KGHDR, CDR2 SFDVKD, per germline. V lost 6 bases and J lost 8, with 13 bases in between.

The chain joins TRBV29-1 to TRBJ1-1, with a possible D match to TRBD1 (5 bases). V gave up 5 bases and J gave up 4 bases, with 17 bases separating them. The CDR3 length is 14 residues. Germline V gene sequence: CDR1 SQVTM, CDR2 ANQGSEA. The CDR3 DNA sequence: TGCAGCGTTTGGGACCAAAGCAAAGGCACTGAAGCTTTCTTT. Translation gives CSVWDQSKGTEAFF. Supplemented by reference TRBV29-1 and TRBJ1-1, the full variable domain reads SAVISQKPSRDICQRGTSLTIQCQVDSQVTMMFWYRQQPGQSLTLIATANQGSEATYESGFVIDKFPISRPNLTFSTLTVSNMSPEDSSIYLCSVWDQSKGTEAFFGQGTRLTVV.

The V gene is TRBV6-2 or TRBV6-3, the J gene TRBJ1-3, with D uncertain. CDR1 MNHEY and CDR2 SVGEGT come from the germline V gene. The CDR3 runs to 15 residues. V dropped 3 bases and J dropped 0 bases, with 9 bases sitting between them. CDR3 DNA: TGTGCCAGCAGTTATGGAGGGAACTCTGGAAACACCATATATTTT. It is translated as CASSYGGNSGNTIYF.

This rearrangement joins TRBV6-5 to TRBJ1-4; no reliable D call. Germline CDR1 and CDR2: MNHEY and SVGAGI. CDR3 length: 13 amino acids. V shed 2 bases and J shed 8 bases, with 9 bases lying between them. The CDR3 nucleotides read TGTGCCAGCAGTTACGTGGGGAACGAAAAACTGTTTTTT. Its protein is CASSYVGNEKLFF.

This chain joins TRBV28 and TRBJ1-2; D not certain. V was trimmed by 7 bases and J by 7 bases, leaving 19 bases between them. The germline CDR1 and CDR2 sequences are MDHEN and SYDVKM. The CDR3 sequence is 14 residues long. CDR3 bases: TGTGCCAGCACCATCAGGATCCCTTCGCTTGGCTACACCTTC. It is translated as CASTIRIPSLGYTF.

This CDR3 is CASGVAAPNEQFF. The CDR3 DNA reads as TGCGCCAGCGGGGTCGCGGCGCCCAATGAGCAGTTCTTC. V gene TRBV5-1 combines with J gene TRBJ2-1; unclear D gene. Trimming stripped 7 bases from V and 6 bases from J, with 14 bases between. Germline assignment: CDR1 SGHRS and CDR2 YFSETQ. The CDR3 is 13 amino acids.

The chain has TRBV10-3 and TRBJ2-1, with D perhaps given as TRBD1 or TRBD2 (5 bases each). Germline CDR1 is ENHRY and CDR2 is SYGVKD. This CDR3 has 12 amino acids. The germline V and J ends were trimmed by 7 bases and 7 bases, with 11 bases remaining between them. CDR3 sequence reads: CAIKSGGNEQFF. The CDR3 nucleotides read TGTGCCATCAAAAGTGGGGGAAATGAGCAGTTCTTC.

The V gene is TRBV6-4, the J gene TRBJ1-2; TRBD1 might be the D (6 bases). Germline values: CDR1 MRHNA, CDR2 SNTAGT. The CDR3 spans 15 residues. Trimming stripped 7 bases from V and 1 base from J, with 16 bases between. The DNA of the CDR3 is TGTGCCAGCACTAATCCCCAGGGGATTAACTATGGCTACACCTTC. It translates to CASTNPQGINYGYTF.

The chain links TRBV3-1 (or the pseudogene TRBV3-2) to TRBJ2-1; 12 bases agree with TRBD2. This CDR3 is 17 amino acids long. Germline CDR1 LGHDT, CDR2 YNNKEL (reference sequence). V was pared by 4 bases and J by 7 bases, with 11 bases of the junction left unmatched. In DNA form, the CDR3 reads TGTGCCAGCAGCCCTTGGACTAGCGGGAAGGCGTTAAATGAGCAGTTCTTC. Translation: CASSPWTSGKALNEQFF.

The V gene is TRBV27, the J gene TRBJ1-5, with D unclear. CDR1 and CDR2 (germline): MNHEY, SMNVEV (reference sequence). This CDR3 is built from 14 residues. V dropped 5 bases and J dropped 0 bases, with 8 bases sitting between them. CDR3 sequence: CASSLGYSNQPQHF. Here the CDR3 DNA reads TGTGCCAGCAGTCTCGGTTATAGCAATCAGCCCCAGCATTTT.

This chain connects TRBV7-8 to TRBJ1-6; D ambiguous. V was trimmed by 2 bases and J by 7 bases, leaving 12 bases between them. Germline values: CDR1 SGHVS, CDR2 FQNEAQ. The CDR3 totals 15 residues. Here the CDR3 reads CASSLFFGNNSPLHF. In DNA form, the CDR3 reads TGTGCCAGCAGCTTATTTTTTGGGAACAATTCACCCCTCCACTTT. The whole variable domain, remainder taken from reference TRBV7-8 and TRBJ1-6, is GAGVSQSPRYKVAKRGQDVALRCDPISGHVSLFWYQQALGQGPEFLTYFQNEAQLDKSGLPSDRFFAERPEGSVSTLKIQRTQQEDSAVYLCASSLFFGNNSPLHFGNGTRLTVT.

This clone was observed a handful of times. V usage is TRBV27 and J usage is TRBJ1-3; TRBD1 matches at 10 bases. Losses at the gene ends were 6 bases for V and 3 bases for J; bases not matched to a gene: 8. The CDR3 contains 16 residues. CDR1 is MNHEY and CDR2 is SMNVEV in the germline V gene (reference sequence). The chain's CDR3 is CASRPRGTGVGNTIYF. DNA for the CDR3: TGTGCCAGCAGGCCGAGAGGGACAGGGGTTGGAAACACCATATATTTT.

This sequence joins TRBV12-5 and TRBJ2-1, with a tentative D call TRBD2 (7 bases). The CDR3 has 16 amino acids. CDR1 is LGHNT, CDR2 FRNRAP, per germline. V was trimmed by 0 bases and J by 9 bases, leaving 18 bases between them. The CDR3 region has the DNA TGTGCTAGTGGTTTGGTAGTTAACGGGGGGCGATTTGAGCAGTTCTTC. It codes for CASGLVVNGGRFEQFF.

As concerns this clone: The DNA is omitted, as the CDR3 cannot be located on it reliably, and the CDR3 follows TCRdb's listing. The V call is TRBV6-5, the J call TRBJ1-6; the D call TRBD1 from the table was never checked on the DNA. Germline lookup yields CDR1 MNHEY and CDR2 SVGAGI. Termini included, the CDR3 measures 15 amino acids. The CDR3 region is CASTSGQHYNSPLHF.

The chain combines TRBV7-2 with TRBJ1-1; D is unclear. CDR1 and CDR2 from the germline V gene are SGHTA and FQGNSA. Between the trimmed V and J ends, which lost 0 bases and 0 bases, there was a span of 14 bases. This CDR3 comprises 17 residues. The CDR3 region is CASSLAEAQLMNTEAFF. The CDR3 DNA reads as TGTGCCAGCAGCTTAGCCGAAGCTCAGCTCATGAACACTGAAGCTTTCTTT.

The V call is TRBV6-2 or TRBV6-3, the J call TRBJ2-7; D gene uncertain. Trimming cost V 5 bases and J 2 bases, with 10 bases left between them. The CDR3 contains 13 residues. Germline assignment: CDR1 MNHEY and CDR2 SVGEGT. The CDR3 DNA is TGTGCCAGCAGTGCCCCGGTTCCCTACGAGCAGTACTTC. Translating it yields CASSAPVPYEQYF.

The chain joins TRBV4-3 to TRBJ2-7, with a weak D call TRBD2 (6 bases). This CDR3 comprises 15 residues. V was cut by 0 bases and J by 2 bases, with 11 bases left in between. Per germline, CDR1 LGHNA and CDR2 YSLEER. The CDR3 sequence: CASSQDLAGTYEQYF. In nucleotides, the CDR3 is TGCGCCAGCAGCCAAGATCTTGCGGGAACCTACGAGCAGTACTTC.

The V gene is TRBV29-1, the J gene TRBJ2-6; 8 bases line up with TRBD1. CDR1 SQVTM and CDR2 ANQGSEA come from the germline V gene. Trimming removed 7 bases from V and 0 bases from J; junction bases left unmatched: 8. CDR3 length: 16 residues. CDR3 sequence reads: CSAIDRGHSGANVLTF. As DNA, the CDR3 is TGCAGCGCGATCGACAGGGGACACTCTGGGGCCAACGTCCTGACTTTC. Drawing the rest from reference TRBV29-1 and TRBJ2-6, the complete variable domain is SAVISQKPSRDICQRGTSLTIQCQVDSQVTMMFWYRQQPGQSLTLIATANQGSEATYESGFVIDKFPISRPNLTFSTLTVSNMSPEDSSIYLCSAIDRGHSGANVLTFGAGSRLTVL.

The chain is built from TRBV6-4 and TRBJ2-1, with TRBD1 matching 8 bases. The germline CDR1 and CDR2 sequences are MRHNA and SNTAGT. The CDR3 runs to 18 residues. The ends lost 0 bases at V and 1 base at J; junction bases unmatched: 8. CDR3 amino acids: CASSDSLNTGGSYNEQFF. The CDR3 DNA follows: TGTGCCAGCAGTGACTCCTTAAACACAGGGGGTTCCTACAATGAGCAGTTCTTC.

J is TRBJ2-5 and V is TRBV6-2 or TRBV6-3; 10 bases fit TRBD1. Germline lookup yields CDR1 MNHEY and CDR2 SVGEGT. The ends lost 0 bases at V and 4 bases at J; junction bases unmatched: 5. The CDR3 spans 16 residues. CDR3 bases: TGTGCCAGCAGTTACTCGAGGGACAGGGGAGCAGAGACCCAGTACTTC. It is translated as CASSYSRDRGAETQYF.

The chain combines TRBV7-2 with TRBJ1-1, with 7 bases identical to TRBD1. The trim removed 1 base at V and 0 bases at J, leaving 5 bases unmatched. The germline V gene encodes CDR1 SGHTA and CDR2 FQGNSA. This CDR3 region has 16 residues. CDR3 sequence (DNA): TGTGCCAGCAGCTTAGTAGCACAGGGGCTGAACACTGAAGCTTTCTTT. It yields the protein CASSLVAQGLNTEAFF.

The chain has TRBV9 and TRBJ2-7; 9 nucleotides align to TRBD1. The germline V gene encodes CDR1 SGDLS and CDR2 YYNGEE. The length of the CDR3 is 15 residues. The V segment lost 0 bases and the J segment 3 bases; nucleotides outside the gene matches: 4. Written as DNA, the CDR3 is TGTGCCAGCAGCGTAGGACAGGGGGATGGCTACGAGCAGTACTTC. Its translation is CASSVGQGDGYEQYF.